The 8 T cell receptor beta chains given below trace back to one sample, sequenced in a study of technical replicates of blood from several donors (dated by TCRdb to 2016 to 2017). Libraries were made using the immunoSEQ multiplex PCR assay. TCRdb's version of the immuneACCESS table is confined to in-frame rearrangements and falls short of the full clone set. An unresolved V gene accounts for under half of the shortfall where checked; the remainder is of unknown origin. In this sample the table shows around 70,000 clones, approximately 95% of which occur a single time. The ten largest account for roughly 0.24% of the sample. Sample: T cells isolated from PBMCs. Receptors originate from a human donor in good health.

V is TRBV30 and J is TRBJ2-7; D gene unclear. The germline V and J ends were trimmed by 1 base and 6 bases, with 7 bases remaining between them. The CDR3 length is 11 residues. Germline V gene sequence: CDR1 GTSNPN, CDR2 SVGIG (reference sequence). The CDR3 is CAWSALSEQYF. The CDR3 nucleotides are TGTGCCTGGAGTGCTTTGTCCGAGCAGTACTTC.

The chain combines TRBV28 with TRBJ2-1; the match to TRBD1 covers 7 bases. V lost 4 bases and J lost 4; bases outside the gene matches: 7. The germline V gene encodes CDR1 MDHEN and CDR2 SYDVKM. This CDR3 has 15 amino acids. The CDR3 DNA sequence: TGTGCCAGCAGTTACCAGGGACAGTGGTACAATGAGCAGTTCTTC. This gives the protein CASSYQGQWYNEQFF.

CDR3 in DNA: TGTGCCAGCAGCGGTACAGGGACAGGAGAGACCCAGTACTTC. Protein sequence: CASSGTGTGETQYF. This chain uses TRBV5-6 with TRBJ2-5; the match to TRBD1 covers 8 bases. The CDR3 length is 14 residues. J gave up 4 bases and V 4 bases, and 6 bases lay outside the gene matches. The germline V gene encodes CDR1 SGHDT and CDR2 YYEEEE.

V gene TRBV27 combines with J gene TRBJ2-1; 14 bases are shared with TRBD2. CDR3 length: 19 residues. V was pared by 4 bases and J by 0 bases, with 8 bases of the junction left unmatched. Looked up from germline, CDR1 is MNHEY and CDR2 is SMNVEV (reference sequence). The CDR3 nucleotides are TGTGCCAGCAGTTCCACGGGACTAGCGGGGGTAGGCTCCTACAATGAGCAGTTCTTC. Its protein is CASSSTGLAGVGSYNEQFF.

The CDR3 DNA follows: TGTGCCAGCAGTGAATCCCCAGGGGTAGGGACTGAAGCTTTCTTT. Translation: CASSESPGVGTEAFF. The chain uses TRBV6-1 and TRBJ1-1; D perhaps matches TRBD1 (6 bases). CDR1 and CDR2 (germline): MNHNS, SASEGT. Trimming removed 2 bases from V and 5 bases from J, with 15 bases in between. This CDR3 is built from 15 residues.

The V and J genes are TRBV6-1 and TRBJ1-4; D call uncertain. The CDR3 has 14 amino acids. CDR1 is MNHNS, CDR2 SASEGT, per germline. Trimming took 10 bases from V and 0 from J, leaving 12 bases between them. The CDR3 here is CATYYGATNEKLFF. The CDR3 DNA reads as TGTGCCACCTATTACGGAGCAACTAATGAAAAACTGTTTTTT.

The chain uses TRBV6-5 and TRBJ1-4, with a tentative D call TRBD1 (5 bases). The CDR3 has 16 residues. Trimming pared 2 bases from V and 2 bases from J, leaving 12 bases between. Germline values: CDR1 MNHEY, CDR2 SVGAGI. The CDR3 sequence: CASSYVTGSTNEKLFF. The CDR3 nucleotides are TGTGCCAGCAGTTACGTTACAGGATCGACTAATGAAAAACTGTTTTTT.

The rearrangement joins TRBV4-2 to TRBJ2-5, with TRBD2 matching 7 bases. The CDR3 spans 14 residues. Germline V gene sequence: CDR1 LGHNA, CDR2 YNFKEQ. Trimming cost V 4 bases and J 5 bases; bases outside gene matches: 7. The CDR3 DNA follows: TGTGCCAGCAGCCGGGGCGGGAGTCGGGAGACCCAGTACTTC. Its protein is CASSRGGSRETQYF.